This T cell receptor beta chain came from a study of T cells in Graves' hyperthyroidism and ophthalmopathy. The wider study: Once the initial diagnosis was made, peripheral blood was obtained before any treatment. Overall study results and limits: Blood shared most expanded thyroid clonotypes above 0.001. Ophthalmopathy was told apart from stable hyperthyroidism by a 13 V-J model.

For the diagnoses, clinical symptoms, serum thyroxine and TRAb, thyroid ultrasound and orbital computed tomography were used. The CDR3 has 12 residues. The V gene's germline CDR1 is SGHTA and CDR2 FQGNSA. The junction had 1 base not matched to a gene; V was cut back by 5 bases and J by 9 bases. The TCR beta CDR3 regions underwent amplification using RNA transcripts as the source. First-round RT-PCR targeting the TCR CDR3 was performed with the HTBI primer set. TCRdb re-analysed the multiplex PCR reads in MiXCR, keeping a single row per CDR3 protein. The data hold 130,000 to 150,000 distinct CDR3 sequences, with approximately 24% observed a single time. This clonotype occurred many times. Its antigen remains unknown.

The sequenced material came from blood. The chain carries TRBV7-2 and TRBJ1-6; 7 nucleotides align to TRBD1. This TCR derives from a woman between 50 and 59 years old with Graves' hyperthyroidism that later progressed to Graves' ophthalmopathy. Here the CDR3 reads CASSPGGSPLHF. DNA for the CDR3: TGTGCCAGCAGCCCAGGGGGTTCACCCCTCCACTTT.